The 2 T cell receptor beta chains below all came from one sample that was sequenced in a study of identical twins. TCRdb independently ran MiXCR on the 5' RACE reads; one entry per CDR3 protein. The sample includes 100,000 or so distinct CDR3 sequences, about 5.6% of them seen just once. The sample taken for sequencing was memory T cells sorted from blood. These receptor sequences come from a woman aged 45 to 65 in good health.

In its sample, this clonotype was seen many times. The rearrangement links TRBV19 to TRBJ1-2; 7 nucleotides line up with TRBD1. The CDR3 is made up of 13 amino acids. CDR1 is LNHDA, CDR2 SQIVND, per germline (reference sequence). V lost 6 bases and J lost 5; bases outside the gene matches: 6. CDR3 in amino acids: CASSRQGLYGYTF. CDR3 coding DNA: TGTGCCAGTAGCCGACAGGGATTATATGGCTACACCTTC.

To note about this clonotype: Since a much larger clone is just one base distant, this may be a read error. The conserved phenylalanine or tryptophan normally closing the CDR3 is absent here, so this likely arose from a read error. This chain joins TRBV12-3 or TRBV12-4 and TRBJ2-2; the D gene could be TRBD1 or TRBD2 (5 bases each). V lost 8 bases to trimming and J lost 5 bases, with 15 bases between them. This CDR3 is built from 14 residues. The CDR3 bases are TGTGCCAGCTCGACTGGGACCGTTACCGGGGAGCTGTTTCTT. Translating it yields CASSTGTVTGELFL.